This T cell receptor (beta chain) was captured in a study of CD4+ T cells in melanoma (dated by TCRdb to 2022 to 2024). In terms of the full investigation: Neoantigen-specific CD4+ T cells in human melanoma were investigated in the study.

The donors were melanoma patients. The germline V gene encodes CDR1 SNHLY and CDR2 FYNNEI. After removal of 4 bases from V and 6 bases from J, the junction retains 5 bases not matched to a gene. From the cysteine through the phenylalanine, the CDR3 covers 13 amino acids. The sequence is cut down to CDR3 DNA, 39 bases in frame from base 1. Overall results and qualifications from the work: The report described a correlation between neoantigen-specific CD4+ T cells and the function of CD8+ T cells, macrophages and B cells. According to the report, neoantigen-specific CD4+ T cells in melanoma displayed diverse differentiation states.

Library generation was performed with the immunoSEQ multiplex PCR assay. In its TCRdb copy, this immuneACCESS table keeps in-frame sequences only and misses some clones. Where compared with another copy, unresolved V genes explain less than half of these, and the others have no known cause. The sample table holds more than 13,000 clones, of which approximately 88% were seen once. About 6.6% of the sample rests with the top ten. The table lists this clone with a count of one. It lacks a known antigen. Base qualities are not recorded, but no much larger clone differs from it by a single base. Sequenced sample: cells from a culture (not recorded whether cultured in vitro). The receptor was isolated from a human donor with melanoma. The rearranged segments are TRBV2 and TRBJ2-7, and 8 junction bases match TRBD1. The CDR3 has the sequence CASSGGQVGEQYF. The sequenced DNA is TGTGCCAGCAGTGGGGGACAGGTGGGCGAGCAGTACTTC.